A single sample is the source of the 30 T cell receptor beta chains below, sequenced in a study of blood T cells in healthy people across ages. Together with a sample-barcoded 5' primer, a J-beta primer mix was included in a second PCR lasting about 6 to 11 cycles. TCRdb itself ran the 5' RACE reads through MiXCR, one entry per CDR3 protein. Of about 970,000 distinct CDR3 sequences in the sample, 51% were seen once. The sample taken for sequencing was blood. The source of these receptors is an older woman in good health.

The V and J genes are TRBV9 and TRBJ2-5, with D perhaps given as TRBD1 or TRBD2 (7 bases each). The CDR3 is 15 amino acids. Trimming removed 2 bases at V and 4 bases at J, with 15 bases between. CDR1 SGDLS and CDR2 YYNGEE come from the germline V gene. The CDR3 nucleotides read TGTGCCAGCAGCGTTAGGACAGGCGGGGGAGAGACCCAGTACTTC. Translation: CASSVRTGGGETQYF.

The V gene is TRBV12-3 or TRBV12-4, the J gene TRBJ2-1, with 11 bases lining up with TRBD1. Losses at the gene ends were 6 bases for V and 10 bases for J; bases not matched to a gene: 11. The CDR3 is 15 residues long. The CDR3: CASRGGQGAMAEQFF. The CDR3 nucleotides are TGTGCCAGCAGAGGAGGACAGGGGGCAATGGCGGAGCAGTTCTTC.

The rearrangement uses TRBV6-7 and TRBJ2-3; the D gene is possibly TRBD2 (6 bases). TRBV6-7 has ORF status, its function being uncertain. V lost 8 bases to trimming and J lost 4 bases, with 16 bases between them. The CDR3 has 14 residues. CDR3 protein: CASSIGGCADTQYF. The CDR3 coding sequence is TGTGCCAGCTCCATCGGGGGATGCGCAGATACGCAGTATTTT.

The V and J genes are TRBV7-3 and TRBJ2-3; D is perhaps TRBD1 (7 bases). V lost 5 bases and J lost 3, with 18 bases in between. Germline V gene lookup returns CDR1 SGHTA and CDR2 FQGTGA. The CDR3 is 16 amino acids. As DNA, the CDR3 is TGTGCCAGCAGCCTCCGACCAGGGGGGCGAACAGATACGCAGTATTTT. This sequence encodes CASSLRPGGRTDTQYF.

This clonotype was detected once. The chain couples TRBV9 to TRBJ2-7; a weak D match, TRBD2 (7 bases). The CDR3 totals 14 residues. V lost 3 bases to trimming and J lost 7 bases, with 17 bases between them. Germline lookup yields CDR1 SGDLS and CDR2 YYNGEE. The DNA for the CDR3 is TGTGCCAGCAGCGAGGGGGGGAGGTCGGATGAGCAGTACTTC. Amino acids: CASSEGGRSDEQYF.

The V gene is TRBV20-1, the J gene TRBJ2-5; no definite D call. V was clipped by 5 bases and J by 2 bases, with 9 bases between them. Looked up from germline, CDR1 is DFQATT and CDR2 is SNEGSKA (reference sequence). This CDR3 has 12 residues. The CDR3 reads CSAEARQETQYF. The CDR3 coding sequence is TGCAGTGCTGAAGCGAGGCAAGAGACCCAGTACTTC.

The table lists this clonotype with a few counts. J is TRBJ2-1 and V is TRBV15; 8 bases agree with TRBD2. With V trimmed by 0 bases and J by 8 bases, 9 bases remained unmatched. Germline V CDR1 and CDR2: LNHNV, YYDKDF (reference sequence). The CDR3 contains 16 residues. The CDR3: CATSREGTSYFDEQFF. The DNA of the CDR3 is TGTGCCACCAGCAGAGAGGGGACTAGTTATTTCGATGAGCAGTTCTTC.

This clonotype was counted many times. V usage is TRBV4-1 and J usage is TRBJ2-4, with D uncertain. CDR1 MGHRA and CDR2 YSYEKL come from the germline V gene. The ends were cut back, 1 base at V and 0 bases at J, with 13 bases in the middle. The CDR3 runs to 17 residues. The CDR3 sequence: CASSQVGQALAKNIQYF. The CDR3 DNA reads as TGCGCCAGCAGCCAAGTCGGGCAAGCCCTAGCCAAAAACATTCAGTACTTC.

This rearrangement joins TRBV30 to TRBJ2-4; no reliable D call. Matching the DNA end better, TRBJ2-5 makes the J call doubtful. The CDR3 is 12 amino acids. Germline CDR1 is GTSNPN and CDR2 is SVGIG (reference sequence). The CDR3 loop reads CAWSTLQETQYF. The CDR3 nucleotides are TGTGCCTGGAGTACCCTCCAAGAGACCCAGTACTTC.

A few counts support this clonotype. As DNA, the CDR3 is TGTGCCAGCATCCGTAGCGGGGGAAACATTCAGTACTTC. This gives the protein CASIRSGGNIQYF. This chain links TRBV12-3 or TRBV12-4 with TRBJ2-4; 9 nucleotides align to TRBD2. The CDR3 runs 13 residues. V trimming: 7 bases; J trimming: 6 bases; junction bases outside the gene matches: 4.

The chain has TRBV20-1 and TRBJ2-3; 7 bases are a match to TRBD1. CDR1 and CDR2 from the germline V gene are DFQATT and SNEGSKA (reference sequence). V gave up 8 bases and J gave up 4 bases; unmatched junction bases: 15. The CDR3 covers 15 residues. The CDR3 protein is CSTTRQGVFPDTQYF. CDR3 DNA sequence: TGCAGTACTACGAGACAGGGAGTTTTCCCAGATACGCAGTATTTT.

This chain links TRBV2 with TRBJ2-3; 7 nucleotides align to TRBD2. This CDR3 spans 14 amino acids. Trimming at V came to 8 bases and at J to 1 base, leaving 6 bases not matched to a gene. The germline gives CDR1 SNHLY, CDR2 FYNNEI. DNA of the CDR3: TGTGCCAGCGCGGTCGGGAGGCGCACAGATACGCAGTATTTT. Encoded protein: CASAVGRRTDTQYF.

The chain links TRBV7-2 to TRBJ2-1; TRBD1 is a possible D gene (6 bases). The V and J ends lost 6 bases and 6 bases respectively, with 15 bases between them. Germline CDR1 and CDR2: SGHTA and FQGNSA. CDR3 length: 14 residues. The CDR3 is CASRGQTLSNEQFF. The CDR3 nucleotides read TGTGCCAGCAGAGGACAGACTTTGAGCAATGAGCAGTTCTTC.

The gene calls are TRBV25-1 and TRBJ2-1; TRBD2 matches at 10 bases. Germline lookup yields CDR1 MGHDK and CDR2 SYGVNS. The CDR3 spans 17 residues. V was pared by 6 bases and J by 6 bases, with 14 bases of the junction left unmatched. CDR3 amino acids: CASSDTSGTRGINEQFF. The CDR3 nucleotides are TGTGCCAGCAGCGATACTAGCGGGACGCGCGGTATCAATGAGCAGTTCTTC. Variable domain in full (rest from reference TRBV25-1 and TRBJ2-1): EADIYQTPRYLVIGTGKKITLECSQTMGHDKMYWYQQDPGMELHLIHYSYGVNSTEKGDLSSESTVSRIRTEHFPLTLESARPSHTSQYLCASSDTSGTRGINEQFFGPGTRLTVL.

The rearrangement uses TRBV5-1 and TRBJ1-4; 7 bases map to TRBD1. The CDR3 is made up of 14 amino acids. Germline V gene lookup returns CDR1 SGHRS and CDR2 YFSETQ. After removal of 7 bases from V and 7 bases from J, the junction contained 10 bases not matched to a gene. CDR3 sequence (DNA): TGCGCCAGCCGAGACAGGGTTCGAGGTGAAAAACTGTTTTTT. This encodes CASRDRVRGEKLFF.

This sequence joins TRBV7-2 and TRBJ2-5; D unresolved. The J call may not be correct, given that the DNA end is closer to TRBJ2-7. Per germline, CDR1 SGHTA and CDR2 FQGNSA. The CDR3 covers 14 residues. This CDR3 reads CASSLDPQPYEQYF. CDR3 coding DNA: TGTGCCAGCAGCTTAGATCCGCAGCCCTACGAGCAGTACTTC.

The CDR3 here is CASSTGTGLDIQYF. The CDR3 DNA follows: TGTGCCAGCAGCACCGGGACAGGGCTGGACATTCAGTACTTC. The V call is TRBV6-4, the J call TRBJ2-4; 9 nucleotides agree with TRBD1. CDR3 length: 14 residues. CDR1 and CDR2 from the germline V gene are MRHNA and SNTAGT. The V and J ends lost 6 bases and 8 bases, in that order; junction bases with no gene match: 8.

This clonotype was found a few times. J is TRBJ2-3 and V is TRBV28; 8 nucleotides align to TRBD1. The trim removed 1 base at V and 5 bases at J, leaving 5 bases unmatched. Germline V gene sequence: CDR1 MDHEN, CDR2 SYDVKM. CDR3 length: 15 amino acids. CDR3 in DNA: TGTGCCAGCAGTTTATTACAGGGGGTGAAAGATACGCAGTATTTT. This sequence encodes CASSLLQGVKDTQYF. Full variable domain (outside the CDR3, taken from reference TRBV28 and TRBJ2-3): DVKVTQSSRYLVKRTGEKVFLECVQDMDHENMFWYRQDPGLGLRLIYFSYDVKMKEKGDIPEGYSVSREKKERFSLILESASTNQTSMYLCASSLLQGVKDTQYFGPGTRLTVL.

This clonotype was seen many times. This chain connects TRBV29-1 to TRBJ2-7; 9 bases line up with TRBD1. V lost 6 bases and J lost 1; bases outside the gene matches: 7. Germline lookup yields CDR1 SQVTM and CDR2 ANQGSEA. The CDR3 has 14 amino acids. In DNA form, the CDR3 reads TGCAGCGTGTACAGCGGGACAGGGTCCTACGAGCAGTACTTC. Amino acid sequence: CSVYSGTGSYEQYF.

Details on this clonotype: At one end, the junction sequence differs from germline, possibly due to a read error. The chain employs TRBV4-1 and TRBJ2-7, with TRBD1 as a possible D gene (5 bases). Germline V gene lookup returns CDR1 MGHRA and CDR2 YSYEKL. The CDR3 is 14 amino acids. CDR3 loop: CASSPSETAYEQYF. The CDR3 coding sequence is TGCGCCAGCAGCCCAAGTGAGACAGCCTACGAGCAGTATTTC.

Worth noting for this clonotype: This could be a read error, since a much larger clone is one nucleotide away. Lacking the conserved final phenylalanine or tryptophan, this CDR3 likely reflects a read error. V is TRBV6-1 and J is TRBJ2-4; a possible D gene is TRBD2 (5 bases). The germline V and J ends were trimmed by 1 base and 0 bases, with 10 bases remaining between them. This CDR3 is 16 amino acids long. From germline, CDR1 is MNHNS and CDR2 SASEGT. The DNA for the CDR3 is TGTGCCAGCAGTGAAGGAGCGGAACTAGCCAAAAACATTCAGTACTTA. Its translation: CASSEGAELAKNIQYL.

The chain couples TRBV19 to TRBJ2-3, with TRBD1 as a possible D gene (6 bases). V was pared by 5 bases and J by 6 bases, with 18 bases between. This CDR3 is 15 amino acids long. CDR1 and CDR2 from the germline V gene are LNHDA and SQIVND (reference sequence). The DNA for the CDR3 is TGTGCCAGTAGTGTTGAGACAGGCTCCGCCGATACGCAGTATTTT. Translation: CASSVETGSADTQYF. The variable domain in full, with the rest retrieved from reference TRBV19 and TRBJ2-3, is DGGITQSPKYLFRKEGQNVTLSCEQNLNHDAMYWYRQDPGQGLRLIYYSQIVNDFQKGDIAEGYSVSREKKESFPLTVTSAQKNPTAFYLCASSVETGSADTQYFGPGTRLTVL.

CDR3 loop: CASSPLLLAGGTDTQYF. The CDR3 DNA reads TGTGCCAGCAGTCCCCTCTTACTAGCGGGAGGGACAGATACGCAGTATTTT. The chain joins TRBV27 to TRBJ2-3; 13 bases agree with TRBD2. V lost 5 bases, J lost 3 bases, and 8 bases stayed unmatched. The germline V gene has CDR1 MNHEY and CDR2 SMNVEV (reference sequence). The CDR3 has 17 amino acids.

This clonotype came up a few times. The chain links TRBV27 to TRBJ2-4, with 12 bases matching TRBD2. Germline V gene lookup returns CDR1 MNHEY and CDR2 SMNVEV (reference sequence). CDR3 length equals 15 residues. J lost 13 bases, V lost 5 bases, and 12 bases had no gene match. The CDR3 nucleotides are TGTGCCAGCAGTGCCCCTAGCGGGAGGGCCAGGGAGCAGTACTTC. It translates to CASSAPSGRAREQYF.

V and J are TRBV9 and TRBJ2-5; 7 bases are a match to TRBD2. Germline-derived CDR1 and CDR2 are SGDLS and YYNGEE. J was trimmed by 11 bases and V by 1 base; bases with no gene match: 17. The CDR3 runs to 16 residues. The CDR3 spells CASSVPGGSKNNEQYF. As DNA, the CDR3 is TGTGCCAGCAGCGTACCCGGCGGGAGTAAGAACAATGAGCAGTACTTC.

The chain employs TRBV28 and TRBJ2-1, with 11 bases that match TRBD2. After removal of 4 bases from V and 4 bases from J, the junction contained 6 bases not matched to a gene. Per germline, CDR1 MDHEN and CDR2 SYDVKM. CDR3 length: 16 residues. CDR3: CASSYVLAGVYNEQFF. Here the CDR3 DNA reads TGTGCCAGCAGTTACGTACTAGCGGGAGTATACAATGAGCAGTTCTTC.

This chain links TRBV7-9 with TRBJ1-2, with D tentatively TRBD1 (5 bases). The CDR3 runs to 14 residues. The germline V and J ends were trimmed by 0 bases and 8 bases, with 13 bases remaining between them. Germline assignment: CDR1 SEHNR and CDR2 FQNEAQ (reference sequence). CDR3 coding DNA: TGTGCCAGCAGCTTAGCCGCCAGGGCAGGGGGCTACACCTTC. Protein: CASSLAARAGGYTF. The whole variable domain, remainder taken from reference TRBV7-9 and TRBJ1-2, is DTGVSQNPRHKITKRGQNVTFRCDPISEHNRLYWYRQTLGQGPEFLTYFQNEAQLEKSRLLSDRFSAERPKGSFSTLEIQRTEQGDSAMYLCASSLAARAGGYTFGSGTRLTVV.

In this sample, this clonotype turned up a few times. CDR3 sequence: CSAPALTSTDTQYF. The CDR3, as DNA: TGCAGTGCCCCCGCCCTGACTAGCACAGATACGCAGTATTTT. The chain is built from TRBV20-1 and TRBJ2-3; D gene ambiguous. This CDR3 is built from 14 residues. Between the trimmed V and J ends, which lost 6 bases and 0 bases, there was a span of 13 bases. Per the germline V gene, CDR1 is DFQATT and CDR2 is SNEGSKA (reference sequence).

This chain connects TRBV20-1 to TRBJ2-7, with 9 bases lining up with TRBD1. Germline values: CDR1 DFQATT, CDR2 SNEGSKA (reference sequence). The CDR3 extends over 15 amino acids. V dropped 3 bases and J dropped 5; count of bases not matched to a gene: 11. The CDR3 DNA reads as TGCAGTGCTAGGACAGGGGGGCCCAAGGGCGACGAGCAGTACTTC. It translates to CSARTGGPKGDEQYF.

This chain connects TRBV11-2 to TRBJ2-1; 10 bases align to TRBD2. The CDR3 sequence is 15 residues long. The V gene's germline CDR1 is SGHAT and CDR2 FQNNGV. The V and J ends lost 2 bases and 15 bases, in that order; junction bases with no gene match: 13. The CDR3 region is CASSLSDVPGLAPFF. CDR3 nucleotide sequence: TGTGCCAGCAGCTTATCCGATGTCCCGGGACTAGCGCCGTTCTTC.